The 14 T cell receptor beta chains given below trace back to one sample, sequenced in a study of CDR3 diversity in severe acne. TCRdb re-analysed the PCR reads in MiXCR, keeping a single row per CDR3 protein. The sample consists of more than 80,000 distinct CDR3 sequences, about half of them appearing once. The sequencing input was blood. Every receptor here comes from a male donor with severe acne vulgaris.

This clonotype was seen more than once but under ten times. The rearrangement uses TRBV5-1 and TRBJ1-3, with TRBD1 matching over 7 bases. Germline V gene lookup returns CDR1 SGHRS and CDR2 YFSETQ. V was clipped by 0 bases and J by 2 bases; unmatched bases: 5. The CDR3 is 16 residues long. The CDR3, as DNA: TGCGCCAGCAGCTTGGCCAGGGGGAAAACTGGAAACACCATATATTTT. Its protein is CASSLARGKTGNTIYF.

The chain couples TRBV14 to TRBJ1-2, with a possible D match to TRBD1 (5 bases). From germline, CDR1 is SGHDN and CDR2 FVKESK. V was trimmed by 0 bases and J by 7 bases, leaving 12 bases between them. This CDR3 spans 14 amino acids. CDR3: CASSQDGQGGGYTF. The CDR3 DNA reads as TGTGCCAGCAGCCAAGACGGGCAGGGTGGTGGCTACACCTTC.

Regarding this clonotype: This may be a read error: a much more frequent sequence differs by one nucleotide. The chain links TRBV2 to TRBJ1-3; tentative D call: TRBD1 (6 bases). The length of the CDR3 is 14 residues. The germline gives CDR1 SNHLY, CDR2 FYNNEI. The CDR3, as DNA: TGTACCAGCAGTGTACAGGGCACTGGAAACACCATATATTTT. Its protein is CTSSVQGTGNTIYF.

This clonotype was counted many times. The CDR3 reads CSAIAGVATDTQYF. The CDR3 DNA reads as TGCAGTGCAATAGCGGGAGTTGCCACAGATACGCAGTATTTT. The chain carries TRBV20-1 and TRBJ2-3, with 9 bases that match TRBD2. The J segment lost 2 bases and the V segment lost 6 bases, leaving 6 bases of the junction unmatched. The CDR3 has 14 residues. The germline CDR1 and CDR2 sequences are DFQATT and SNEGSKA (reference sequence).

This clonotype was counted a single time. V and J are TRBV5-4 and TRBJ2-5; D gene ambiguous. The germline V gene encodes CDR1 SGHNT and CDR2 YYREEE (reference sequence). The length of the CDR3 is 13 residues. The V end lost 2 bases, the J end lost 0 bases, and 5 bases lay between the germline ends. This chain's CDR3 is CASSLNDQETQYF. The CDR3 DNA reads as TGTGCCAGCAGCTTAAACGACCAAGAGACCCAGTACTTC.

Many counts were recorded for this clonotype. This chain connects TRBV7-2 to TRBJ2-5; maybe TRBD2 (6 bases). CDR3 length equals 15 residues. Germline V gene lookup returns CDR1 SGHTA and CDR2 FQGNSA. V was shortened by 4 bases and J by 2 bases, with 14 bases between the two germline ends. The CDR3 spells CASSSLGGNQETQYF. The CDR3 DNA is TGTGCCAGCAGCTCCTTGGGCGGGAATCAAGAGACCCAGTACTTC.

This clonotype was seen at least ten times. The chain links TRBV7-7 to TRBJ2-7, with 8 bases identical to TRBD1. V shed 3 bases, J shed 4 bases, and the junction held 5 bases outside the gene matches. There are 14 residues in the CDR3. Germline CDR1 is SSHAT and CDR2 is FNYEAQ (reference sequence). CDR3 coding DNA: TGTGCCAGCAGCTTGAGACAGGGGACTTACGAGCAGTACTTC. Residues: CASSLRQGTYEQYF.

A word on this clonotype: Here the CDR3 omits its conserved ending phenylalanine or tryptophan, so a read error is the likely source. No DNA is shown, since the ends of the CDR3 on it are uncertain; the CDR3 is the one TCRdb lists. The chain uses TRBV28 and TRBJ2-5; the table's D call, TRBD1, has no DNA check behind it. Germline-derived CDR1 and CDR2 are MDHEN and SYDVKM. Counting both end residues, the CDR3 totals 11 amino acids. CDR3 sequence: CASSGWGTRNT.

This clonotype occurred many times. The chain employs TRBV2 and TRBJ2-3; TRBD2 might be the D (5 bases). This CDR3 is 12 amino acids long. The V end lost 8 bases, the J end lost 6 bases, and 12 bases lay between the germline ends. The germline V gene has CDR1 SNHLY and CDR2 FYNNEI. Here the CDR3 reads CASLEETDTQYF. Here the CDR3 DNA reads TGTGCCAGCTTGGAGGAAACGGATACGCAGTATTTT. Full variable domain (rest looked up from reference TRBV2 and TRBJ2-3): EPEVTQTPSHQVTQMGQEVILRCVPISNHLYFYWYRQILGQKVEFLVSFYNNEISEKSEIFDDQFSVERPDGSNFTLKIRSTKLEDSAMYFCASLEETDTQYFGPGTRLTVL.

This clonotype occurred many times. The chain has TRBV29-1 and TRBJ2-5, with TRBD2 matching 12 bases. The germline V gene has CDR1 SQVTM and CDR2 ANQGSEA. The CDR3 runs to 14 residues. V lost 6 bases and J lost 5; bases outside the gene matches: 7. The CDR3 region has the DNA TGCAGCGTAGCCTCTAGCGGGAGGGGCGAGACCCAGTACTTC. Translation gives CSVASSGRGETQYF. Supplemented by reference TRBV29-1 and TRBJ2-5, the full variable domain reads SAVISQKPSRDICQRGTSLTIQCQVDSQVTMMFWYRQQPGQSLTLIATANQGSEATYESGFVIDKFPISRPNLTFSTLTVSNMSPEDSSIYLCSVASSGRGETQYFGPGTRLLVL.

The CDR3 spells CASSEYYRGVGYTF. CDR3 DNA sequence: TGTGCCAGCAGTGAATACTACAGGGGGGTAGGCTACACCTTC. The chain has TRBV25-1 and TRBJ1-2; 8 bases line up with TRBD1. This CDR3 spans 14 amino acids. V shed 0 bases and J 8 bases; nucleotides not matched to a gene: 5. Germline CDR1 MGHDK, CDR2 SYGVNS.

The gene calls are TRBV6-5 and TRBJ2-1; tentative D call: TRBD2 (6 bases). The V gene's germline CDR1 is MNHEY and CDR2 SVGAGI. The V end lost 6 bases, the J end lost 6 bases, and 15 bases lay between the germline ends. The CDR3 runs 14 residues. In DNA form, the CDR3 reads TGTGCCAGCAGCCACGGGGGTAGGGGCAATGAGCAGTTCTTC. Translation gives CASSHGGRGNEQFF.

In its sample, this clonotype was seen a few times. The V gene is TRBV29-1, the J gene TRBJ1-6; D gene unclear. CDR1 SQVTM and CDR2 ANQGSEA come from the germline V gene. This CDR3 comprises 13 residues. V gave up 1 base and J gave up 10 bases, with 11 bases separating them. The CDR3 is CSVEGKRRSPLHF. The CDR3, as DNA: TGCAGCGTTGAAGGGAAAAGACGGTCACCCCTCCACTTT.

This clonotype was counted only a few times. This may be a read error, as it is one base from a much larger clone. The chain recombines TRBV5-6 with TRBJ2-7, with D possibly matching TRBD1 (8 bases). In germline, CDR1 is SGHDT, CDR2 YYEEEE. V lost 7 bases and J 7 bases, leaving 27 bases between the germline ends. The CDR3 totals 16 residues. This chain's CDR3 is CASGSTNRGGTSEQYF. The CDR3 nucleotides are TGTGCCAGCGGCTCGACGAACAGGGGGGGTACGAGTGAGCAGTACTTC.